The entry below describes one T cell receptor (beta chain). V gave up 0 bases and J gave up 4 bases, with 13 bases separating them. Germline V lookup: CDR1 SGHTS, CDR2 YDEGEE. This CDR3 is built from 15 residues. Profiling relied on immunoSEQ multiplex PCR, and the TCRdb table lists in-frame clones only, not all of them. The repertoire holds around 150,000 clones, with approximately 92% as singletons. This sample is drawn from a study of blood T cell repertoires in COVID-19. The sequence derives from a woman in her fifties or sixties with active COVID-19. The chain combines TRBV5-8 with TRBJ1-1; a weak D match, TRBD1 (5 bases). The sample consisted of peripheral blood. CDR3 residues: CASSLGYRSSTEAFF. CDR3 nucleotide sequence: TGTGCCAGCAGCTTGGGTTACAGGTCTAGCACTGAAGCTTTCTTT.